These T cell receptor beta chains were read from a single sample in a study of blood T cell repertoires in COVID-19. The protocol was immunoSEQ multiplex PCR, while the TCRdb copy is restricted to in-frame clones and leaves out a portion. Among roughly 68,000 clones listed, 89% were seen once. The specimen was peripheral blood. The receptors stem from a woman in her forties or fifties with active COVID-19. Both conserved end residues are part of each CDR3. The D gene is left open where the match is weak. Clone size appears in some rows only: once, few, many, or a class for an expanded clone.

clone_size	v_call	d_call	j_call	cdr3_nt	cdr3_aa
.	TRBV10-3	.	TRBJ1-1	TGTGCCATCAGTGAGTTCCCGGGAGGCACTGAAGCTTTCTTT	CAISEFPGGTEAFF
once	TRBV7-9	.	TRBJ2-3	TGTGCCAGCAGCTTAGCGGGAGGCACAGATACGCAGTATTTT	CASSLAGGTDTQYF
.	TRBV4-2	TRBD2	TRBJ2-3	TGTGCCAGCAGCCAGGGTAGCGGGGAGGCGGATACGCAGTATTTT	CASSQGSGEADTQYF
.	TRBV27	.	TRBJ2-2	TGTGCCAGCAGTTTGATCAGGCGGGGCACCGGGGAGCTGTTTTTT	CASSLIRRGTGELFF
.	TRBV19	.	TRBJ2-5	TGTGCCTCCAGTCAGGGTATTAAAGAGACCCAGTACTTC	CASSQGIKETQYF
.	TRBV5-1	.	TRBJ1-2	TGCGCCAGCAGTCCTCGAGAAACTAACTATGGCTACACCTTC	CASSPRETNYGYTF
.	TRBV5-1	TRBD2	TRBJ2-3	TGCGCCAGCAGCTTCTCGCTAGCGGGAGGACCCACAGATACGCAGTATTTT	CASSFSLAGGPTDTQYF
.	TRBV6-6	.	TRBJ2-3	TGTGCCAGCAACACGGACAGTATATTTGCAGATACGCAGTATTTT	CASNTDSIFADTQYF
.	TRBV15	TRBD1	TRBJ1-2	TGTGCCACCAGCAGAGATCCGACAGGGGTGTCTGGCTACACCTTC	CATSRDPTGVSGYTF
.	TRBV27	.	TRBJ2-7	TGTGCCAGCAGTCCTCAGGGCTTTATGAACGAGCAGTACTTC	CASSPQGFMNEQYF
.	TRBV19	TRBD2	TRBJ2-3	TGTGCCACCCGGGGGGGTTCGGATACGCAGTATTTT	CATRGGSDTQYF
few	TRBV27	.	TRBJ2-7	TGTGCCAGCAGTCGCCTTGGGGCCTCCTACGAGCAGTACTTC	CASSRLGASYEQYF
.	TRBV9	.	TRBJ1-1	TGTGCCAGCACCCCTTCCCTGGAGTTGAACACTGAAGCTTTCTTT	CASTPSLELNTEAFF
.	TRBV19	TRBD1	TRBJ2-5	TGTGCCAGTAGTACTCTCGGACAGGCCCAAGAGACCCAGTACTTC	CASSTLGQAQETQYF
.	TRBV19	TRBD2	TRBJ2-7	TGTGCCAGTAGTCCCTCCACGGGTGGGAGGGCCATATACGAGCAGTACTTC	CASSPSTGGRAIYEQYF
.	TRBV10-1	.	TRBJ2-7	TGCGCCAGCAGGTTCCGTGTGACTAGGAACCTCTACGAGCAGTACTTC	CASRFRVTRNLYEQYF
.	TRBV2	.	TRBJ2-7	TGTGCCAGCAAGGAGGGGGGGGGCTCCTACGAGCAGTACTTC	CASKEGGGSYEQYF
.	TRBV9	.	TRBJ1-1	TGTGCCAGCAGCGTAGCCCCTGAAGGTGGAGGGAGCACTGAAGCTTTCTTT	CASSVAPEGGGSTEAFF
.	TRBV7-3	.	TRBJ2-2	TGTGCCAGCAGAAGAGGAGGGCCCAACACCGGGGAGCTGTTTTTT	CASRRGGPNTGELFF
few	TRBV9	.	TRBJ2-7	TGTGCCAGCAGCGGAAGGGGCGCCGAGCAGTACTTC	CASSGRGAEQYF
.	TRBV28	.	TRBJ1-5	TGTGCCAGCTTGAACCCGGGGTTGAGGATCAATCAGCCCCAGCATTTT	CASLNPGLRINQPQHF
.	TRBV10-3	TRBD2	TRBJ2-3	TGTGCCATCAGTGAGTCGAACGCGGGAGCGGGACCAGATACGCAGTATTTT	CAISESNAGAGPDTQYF
.	TRBV9	.	TRBJ2-7	TGTGCCAGCACCCCGGGTATGGGGACTCCAACCTACGAGCAGTACTTC	CASTPGMGTPTYEQYF
.	TRBV5-1	.	TRBJ2-1	TGCGCCAGCAGCTTGGGGAGGACAGACTCCTACAATGAGCAGTTCTTC	CASSLGRTDSYNEQFF
.	TRBV6-5	TRBD1	TRBJ2-7	TGTGCCAGCAGCCAATACAGGGGGTCCACCTACGAGCAGTACTTC	CASSQYRGSTYEQYF
.	TRBV4-1	.	TRBJ1-1	TGCGCCAGCAGCCAAGTTGAGGCTATATTGAACACTGAAGCTTTCTTT	CASSQVEAILNTEAFF
once	TRBV24-1	.	TRBJ2-2	TGTGCCACCATGGCTAACACCGGGGAGCTGTTTTTT	CATMANTGELFF
.	TRBV25-1	TRBD2	TRBJ2-1	TGTGCCAGCCAGGGAAGGGGACTATCCGATGAGCAGTTCTTC	CASQGRGLSDEQFF
.	TRBV6-1	TRBD1	TRBJ1-2	TGTGCCAGCAGTGCTACAGGGGGAGGGGCAAAAGGGTATGGCTACACCTTC	CASSATGGGAKGYGYTF
.	TRBV28	.	TRBJ2-7	TGTGCCACCAGCGCTGGGCTTTCCTACGAGCAGTACTTC	CATSAGLSYEQYF
.	TRBV21-1	.	TRBJ2-3	TGTGCCAGCAAATTAGCGGGGGACACAGATACGCAGTATTTT	CASKLAGDTDTQYF
.	TRBV11-2	.	TRBJ1-2	TGTGCCAGCAGCTGGGGGGGATCTGGCTACACCTTC	CASSWGGSGYTF
.	TRBV6-6	TRBD2	TRBJ2-7	TGTGCCAGCAGTTCTGGTAGCGGGAGTGTTTCCTACGAGCAGTACTTC	CASSSGSGSVSYEQYF
.	TRBV6-6	.	TRBJ2-7	TGTGCCAGCAGTTGGGACTCCCAGCAGTACTTC	CASSWDSQQYF
.	TRBV7-2	.	TRBJ1-6	TGTGCCAGCAGCTTAGGAGGGTTAAATTCACCCCTCCACTTT	CASSLGGLNSPLHF